Listed below are T cell receptor beta chains from one sample, sequenced in a study of beta chain features in type 1 diabetes. Profiling relied on immunoSEQ multiplex PCR, and the TCRdb table lists in-frame clones only, not all of them. The sample lists hundreds of thousands of clones; roughly 30% were seen once. Sequenced: naive CD4+ T cells from blood. Receptor source: a man aged 18 to 30 in good health. CDR3s include the opening cysteine and the closing phenylalanine or tryptophan. D genes are given only for firm matches. Not every row has a clone size; where given, it reads once, few, many or a size class.

TRBD2,-,TRBV7-9,TRBJ2-1,TGTGCCAGCGGAAGAGCGGGAGGGCCCTCCTACAATGAGCAGTTCTTC,CASGRAGGPSYNEQFF
-,-,TRBV7-9,TRBJ2-7,TGTGCCAGCAGCCCTTTTAACTTC,CASSPFNF
-,-,TRBV5-8,TRBJ2-4,TGTGCCAGTACCCGGATATCCAAAAACATTCAGTACTTC,CASTRISKNIQYF
TRBD1,few,TRBV4-1,TRBJ2-4,TGCGCCAGCAGCCAAGGAGGGGACAGGGTGTACATTCAGTACTTC,CASSQGGDRVYIQYF
TRBD1,-,TRBV7-2,TRBJ2-5,TGTGCCAGCAGCTTTGACAGGGGCTTGTACCAAGAGACCCAGTACTTC,CASSFDRGLYQETQYF
-,-,TRBV30,TRBJ2-2,TGTGCCTGGAGTGTACCCGCGTTTGGGCCCAGGGGGAACACCGGGGAGCTGTTTTTT,CAWSVPAFGPRGNTGELFF
TRBD2,-,TRBV7-2,TRBJ2-3,TGTGCCAGCAGCTTAGGGGCTAGCGGGAGGGCCAGGGATACGCAGTATTTT,CASSLGASGRARDTQYF
TRBD1,-,TRBV7-9,TRBJ2-3,TGTGCCAGCAGCCCCCGGGACAGGGGACATACGCAGTATTTT,CASSPRDRGHTQYF
-,-,TRBV7-2,TRBJ2-1,TGTGCCAGCACCTCGCCGGGACGAGCAGCTGAGCAGTTCTTC,CASTSPGRAAEQFF
TRBD1,few,TRBV6-1,TRBJ2-3,TGTGCCAGCAAACCCGACAGGGCGAACACAGATACGCAGTATTTT,CASKPDRANTDTQYF
TRBD1,few,TRBV11-2,TRBJ1-5,TGTGCCAGCAGCCCAGGGACAGGGTGGGGCAATCAGCCCCAGCATTTT,CASSPGTGWGNQPQHF
-,-,TRBV30,TRBJ2-7,TGTGCCTGGAGTGCTAGCAGGATAATCTCCTACGAGCAGTACTTC,CAWSASRIISYEQYF
-,-,TRBV19,TRBJ2-7,TGTGCCAGTAGTACCCAGACGGGGGCCTACGAGCAGTACTTC,CASSTQTGAYEQYF
-,once,TRBV7-9,TRBJ1-1,TGTGCCAGCAGCTTAGCGACAGCCTACACTGAAGCTTTCTTT,CASSLATAYTEAFF
TRBD1,-,TRBV29-1,TRBJ2-7,TGCAGCGTTGTTCCGATAGTACAGGGGGCGGGAGAGCAGTACTTC,CSVVPIVQGAGEQYF
TRBD1,-,TRBV5-4,TRBJ2-1,TGTGCCAGCAGCCTAGACAGGGGTTTCTACAATGAGCAGTTCTTC,CASSLDRGFYNEQFF
-,-,TRBV18,TRBJ1-1,TGTGCCAGCTCACCGGATCAGAACACTGAAGCTTTCTTT,CASSPDQNTEAFF
-,-,TRBV2,TRBJ2-7,TGTGCCAGCAGTGATATCTCGGCGGGCTACGAGCAGTACTTC,CASSDISAGYEQYF
TRBD2,-,TRBV7-8,TRBJ2-7,TGTGCCAGCAGCAAGGGACTAACCTACGAGCAGTACTTC,CASSKGLTYEQYF
TRBD2,-,TRBV7-2,TRBJ2-1,TGTGCCAGCAGCTTAGTTTGGACTAGCGGGAGTACTTTCTACAATGAGCAGTTCTTC,CASSLVWTSGSTFYNEQFF
TRBD2,-,TRBV7-2,TRBJ2-3,TGTGCCAGCAGCCGTACAGCGGGAGGGGAGACAGATACGCAGTATTTT,CASSRTAGGETDTQYF
-,-,TRBV19,TRBJ2-1,TGTGCCAGTAGTCAGAGCGGCAACAATGAGCAGTTCTTC,CASSQSGNNEQFF
TRBD1,-,TRBV19,TRBJ2-7,TGTGCCAGTAGTATACTACAGGGGTACGAGCAGTACTTC,CASSILQGYEQYF
-,-,TRBV29-1,TRBJ2-7,TGCAGCGTTGTTGTCAGGGGAAGGACCTACGAGCAGTACTTC,CSVVVRGRTYEQYF
-,few,TRBV7-2,TRBJ2-3,TGTGCCAGCAGCCGAATACTTGGCACAGATACGCAGTATTTT,CASSRILGTDTQYF
TRBD1,-,TRBV13,TRBJ2-7,TGTGCCAGCAGCGAAACCGGGACAGGGCCTATCAAACAGTACTTC,CASSETGTGPIKQYF
TRBD1,few,TRBV30,TRBJ1-1,TGTGCCTGGAGTGGACAGGGCACTGAAGCTTTCTTT,CAWSGQGTEAFF
TRBD2,few,TRBV30,TRBJ2-1,TGTGCCTCGTTGGTGGGATCTGGACTAGCGGGGCCGAGGAATGAGCAGTTCTTC,CASLVGSGLAGPRNEQFF
-,few,TRBV30,TRBJ2-7,TGTGCCTGGAGTGCTCAGGGCTACGAGCAGTACTTC,CAWSAQGYEQYF
-,once,TRBV5-4,TRBJ1-1,TGTGCCAGCAGCCTAGGGCTGGGCACTGAAGCTTTCTTT,CASSLGLGTEAFF
-,-,TRBV7-2,TRBJ2-5,TGTGCCAGCAGCTTTACAGGGATTCAAGAGACCCAGTACTTC,CASSFTGIQETQYF
TRBD1,-,TRBV5-1,TRBJ2-7,TGCGCCAGCAGCTCAACCTTGGGGGACAGAGGCGAGCAGTACTTC,CASSSTLGDRGEQYF
-,-,TRBV30,TRBJ2-1,TGTGCCTGGAGTGTAAGAGGGGCCTACAATGAGCAGTTCTTC,CAWSVRGAYNEQFF
-,-,TRBV4-2,TRBJ2-5,TGTGCCAGCAGCCAAGGTGACAGGGAGGAAGAGACCCAGTACTTC,CASSQGDREEETQYF
TRBD1,-,TRBV27,TRBJ1-1,TGTGCCAGTAAGGACAGGGGGAAGGGGGAAGCTTTCTTT,CASKDRGKGEAFF
-,few,TRBV7-3,TRBJ2-1,TGTGCCAGCAGTGGCTCAGGCTCCTACAATGAGCAGTTCTTC,CASSGSGSYNEQFF
-,-,TRBV5-1,TRBJ1-2,TGCGCCAGCAGCTGGGACCCAGGGGTAGTTGGCTACACCTTC,CASSWDPGVVGYTF
TRBD1,few,TRBV25-1,TRBJ2-7,TGTGCCAGCAGGAGCCACGGGACAGGGTCGTTCGAGCAGTACTTC,CASRSHGTGSFEQYF
-,-,TRBV29-1,TRBJ2-5,TGCAGCGTTGAAGAGGGGTTCCGCCAAGAGACCCAGTACTTC,CSVEEGFRQETQYF
-,-,TRBV10-3,TRBJ2-1,TGTGCAACAAAGGCCGTTTCGGATGAGCAGTTCTTC,CATKAVSDEQFF
-,few,TRBV29-1,TRBJ1-2,TGCAGCGTTGAGGGGAACAACTATGGCTACACCTTC,CSVEGNNYGYTF
TRBD2,-,TRBV7-2,TRBJ2-7,TGTGCCAGCAGCTTAGGAATAGGAGCGGGAGGGCCGTACGAGCAGTACTTC,CASSLGIGAGGPYEQYF
-,-,TRBV30,TRBJ2-3,TGTGCCTGGAGTTCGCTAGCTGAAGATACGCAGTATTTT,CAWSSLAEDTQYF
-,few,TRBV30,TRBJ2-3,TGTGCCTGGTCCCCTCGGGATACGCAGTATTTT,CAWSPRDTQYF
-,-,TRBV5-1,TRBJ2-4,TGCGCCAGCTCCCTTGCGGGATGGGAGGACATTCAGTACTTC,CASSLAGWEDIQYF
-,few,TRBV6-6,TRBJ2-2,TGTGCCAGCAGCCTCAGGGTTTACACCGGGGAGCTGTTTTTT,CASSLRVYTGELFF
-,-,TRBV7-8,TRBJ2-3,TGTGCCAGCAGCTTACTACCACAGGGTGGCACAGATACGCAGTATTTT,CASSLLPQGGTDTQYF
-,-,TRBV30,TRBJ1-2,TGTGCCTGGAGTGAAGGGGCGAGCTATGGCTACACCTTC,CAWSEGASYGYTF
-,few,TRBV6-4,TRBJ2-3,TGTGCCAGCAGTGTGTCGACTTACACAGATACGCAGTATTTT,CASSVSTYTDTQYF
TRBD1,-,TRBV6-1,TRBJ1-2,TGTGCCAGCAGTGGGACAGGGGCCGTAGGTGGCTACACCTTC,CASSGTGAVGGYTF
-,-,TRBV11-2,TRBJ2-7,TGTGCCAGCAACGTCCGGGACGGACTCGAGCAGTACTTC,CASNVRDGLEQYF
TRBD1,-,TRBV7-9,TRBJ2-6,TGTGCCAGCAGCTCAGGACAGGGGGCCTCTGGGGCCAACGTCCTGACTTTC,CASSSGQGASGANVLTF
-,few,TRBV25-1,TRBJ1-1,TGTGCCAGCAGTGAGGCGCCGGGACGGATGAACACTGAAGCTTTCTTT,CASSEAPGRMNTEAFF
TRBD2,few,TRBV7-6,TRBJ2-3,TGTGCCAGCAGCGGTAGCGGGAGGGTTGATACGCAGTATTTT,CASSGSGRVDTQYF
TRBD2,-,TRBV7-2,TRBJ2-3,TGTGCCAGCAGAATTGCTAGCGGAGCGGGTTCCTGGGATACGCAGTATTTT,CASRIASGAGSWDTQYF
-,few,TRBV7-6,TRBJ2-4,TGTGCCAGCAGCTCGTACAGGGCCATTCAGTACTTC,CASSSYRAIQYF
TRBD1,-,TRBV29-1,TRBJ1-2,TGCAGCGTTGAGACCCCCGGGACAGGGGTGCTAAACTATGGCTACACCTTC,CSVETPGTGVLNYGYTF
TRBD2,-,TRBV2,TRBJ2-1,TGTGCCAGCAGTGCTCAGCGGGAGGGCAATGAGCAGTTCTTC,CASSAQREGNEQFF
TRBD1,-,TRBV25-1,TRBJ1-2,TGTGCCAGCAGTAAAGGGACAGGGAGGTTTAGCTATGGCTACACCTTC,CASSKGTGRFSYGYTF
-,few,TRBV7-9,TRBJ1-1,TGTGCCAGCAGCTTCGGACTGAACACTGAAGCTTTCTTT,CASSFGLNTEAFF